This paragraph reports one T cell receptor beta chain. The data belong to a study of blood T cell repertoires in COVID-19. Germline-derived CDR1 and CDR2 are LGHNA and YNFKEQ. The CDR3 spans 13 residues. With 4 bases removed from V and 3 bases from J, the gap between germline ends came to 10 bases. TCRdb keeps only in-frame clones here, not all; method: immunoSEQ multiplex PCR. The sample consists of hundreds of thousands of clones, under 95% of them appearing once. The origin of this receptor is a man in his sixties who had recovered from COVID-19. The gene calls are TRBV4-2 and TRBJ2-7, with no clear D. The sequenced sample consisted of PBMCs or T cells enriched from blood (not recorded which). CDR3 DNA sequence: TGTGCCAGCAGCCGGTACACGGGCTACGAGCAGTACTTC. Translation: CASSRYTGYEQYF.